This is a list of T cell receptor beta chains from one sample in a study of glioma-infiltrating T cells after dendritic cell vaccination. Sequencing was performed with immunoSEQ multiplex PCR; in TCRdb, only in-frame clones are kept and a portion is missing. Here the sample spans approximately 3,800 clones, over 85% being singletons. Specimen: blood, collected before dendritic cell vaccination. The source is a human donor with glioblastoma. CDR3s include the opening cysteine and the closing phenylalanine or tryptophan. The listing skips clone size in some rows; elsewhere it reads once, few, many or a size class.

CDR3 length: 15
J gene: NA
clone size: NA
V gene: TRBV9
CDR3 protein: CASSPQSGTPYEQYF

CDR3 length: 16
J gene: TRBJ2-7
clone size: NA
V gene: TRBV7-9
CDR3 protein: CASSLATPGRGYEQYF

CDR3 length: 17
J gene: TRBJ2-3
clone size: NA
V gene: TRBV4-2
CDR3 protein: CASSQGTLAGRTDTQYF

CDR3 length: 13
J gene: TRBJ1-2
clone size: NA
V gene: TRBV11-2
CDR3 protein: CASSYGQGYGYTF

CDR3 length: 14
J gene: TRBJ1-4
clone size: NA
V gene: TRBV4-2
CDR3 protein: CASSQGRGNEKLFF

CDR3 length: 15
J gene: TRBJ1-3
clone size: NA
V gene: TRBV9
CDR3 protein: CASSASRPAGNTIYF

CDR3 length: 12
J gene: TRBJ1-2
clone size: NA
V gene: TRBV13
CDR3 protein: CASSQRGGGYTF

CDR3 length: 13
J gene: TRBJ2-1
clone size: NA
V gene: TRBV2
CDR3 protein: CASSENFYNEQFF

CDR3 length: 13
J gene: TRBJ1-2
clone size: NA
V gene: TRBV5-1
CDR3 protein: CASSLAGDYGYTF

CDR3 length: 15
J gene: TRBJ2-7
clone size: NA
V gene: TRBV5-4
CDR3 protein: CASSLGGREGGEQYF

CDR3 length: 14
J gene: TRBJ2-5
clone size: once
V gene: TRBV7-7
CDR3 protein: CASSSTGLDETQYF

CDR3 length: 14
J gene: TRBJ2-7
clone size: NA
V gene: TRBV5-1
CDR3 protein: CASSLEGVQYEQYF

CDR3 length: 15
J gene: TRBJ2-3
clone size: NA
V gene: TRBV6-1
CDR3 protein: CASSALAGVSDTQYF

CDR3 length: 14
J gene: TRBJ1-5
clone size: NA
V gene: TRBV6-5
CDR3 protein: CARRGGRCHQPQHF

CDR3 length: 15
J gene: TRBJ2-1
clone size: NA
V gene: TRBV6-1
CDR3 protein: CASSVIAGGVLEQFF

CDR3 length: 15
J gene: TRBJ2-1
clone size: NA
V gene: TRBV5-1
CDR3 protein: CASSLGTSRNNEQFF

CDR3 length: 18
J gene: TRBJ1-1
clone size: NA
V gene: TRBV14
CDR3 protein: CASSQAKTGGAPNTEAFF

CDR3 length: 20
J gene: TRBJ2-6
clone size: NA
V gene: TRBV4-2
CDR3 protein: CASSQRPFWEGGSGANVLTF

CDR3 length: 15
J gene: TRBJ2-1
clone size: few
V gene: TRBV19
CDR3 protein: CASSGSGSSYNEQFF

CDR3 length: 16
J gene: TRBJ1-2
clone size: NA
V gene: TRBV4-1
CDR3 protein: CASSPWTTRGNYGYTF

CDR3 length: 11
J gene: TRBJ1-1
clone size: NA
V gene: TRBV20-1
CDR3 protein: CSAQGWTEAFF